This T cell receptor (beta chain) was obtained from a study of shared clonotypes between healthy human individuals. Study-wide context: CD8 memory received one plate per donor, CD8 naive two, CD4 memory three and CD4 naive three.

Adult Caucasians living in Nashville, Tennessee made up all of the donors. Germline V gives CDR1 SGHAT, CDR2 FQNNGV. V lost 1 base and J lost 0, with 7 bases in between. The CDR3 is 15 residues long. With respect to this clone: Antigen: not known.

Repertoires were generated with immunoSEQ multiplex PCR, while TCRdb's copy carries only in-frame clones and drops some. The table shows roughly 320,000 clones, with around 90% occurring only once. Findings and caveats of the study: The sharing of roughly 5% of naive CD4 clonotypes was seen across a few donors. When compared with the clonotypes that were shared by all four sorted-subset donors, the non-shared clonotypes turned out to have lower generation probabilities.

This TCR derives from a man aged 18 to 29 in good health. V is TRBV11-2 and J is TRBJ1-3; no firm D call. Sequencing used memory CD8+ T cells sorted from blood. Subset meaning: CD45RO+ cells pooled with CCR7-negative TemRA cells. The CDR3 protein is CASSLATYSGNTIYF. Here the CDR3 DNA reads TGTGCCAGCAGCTTAGCGACGTACTCTGGAAACACCATATATTTT.